This paragraph covers one T cell receptor (beta chain) sequence. 13 Jbeta primers and 60 Vbeta primers were used for the PCR. Sequenced by immunoSEQ multiplex PCR; TCRdb stores in-frame clones only, minus some. The sample records around 170,000 clones, 80% being singletons. The data were taken from a study of cytomegalovirus exposure and HLA in healthy donors. The CDR3 totals 15 residues. Germline V gives CDR1 MDHEN, CDR2 SYDVKM. V was trimmed by 6 bases and J by 5 bases, leaving 19 bases between them. The chain carries TRBV28 and TRBJ1-2, with TRBD1 as a possible D gene (5 bases). The receptor comes from a woman aged 45-65 years in good health and CMV-seropositive. Sequenced sample: PBMCs. The CDR3 nucleotides read TGTGCCAGCAGCCCCCCGGGGGGTCCAACTTATGGCTACACCTTC. Its translation: CASSPPGGPTYGYTF.